This T cell receptor (beta chain) was identified during a study of cytomegalovirus exposure and HLA in healthy donors. In the PCR, 60 Vbeta and 13 Jbeta primers were used. Data came from immunoSEQ multiplex PCR; TCRdb stores just in-frame clones and leaves some out. The table lists around 300,000 clones, 70% to 90% of them singletons, with about 2% in the top ten. Note on this clone: The antigen is unknown.

Regarding the study as a whole: A later analysis associated 15,000 or so TCR beta sequences with HLA alleles at a 0.05 false discovery rate. By a later analysis, the bulk of CMV-associated TCR beta chains appeared HLA-restricted.

The specimen was PBMCs. The sequence derives from a young woman in good health and CMV-seronegative.

DNA of the CDR3: TGTGCCAGCAGCGACTACGGACAGGACTACTTGGAGGGCTACACCTTC. It codes for CASSDYGQDYLEGYTF. This rearrangement joins TRBV5-4 to TRBJ1-2; 7 bases align to TRBD1. CDR1 SGHNT and CDR2 YYREEE come from the germline V gene (reference sequence). V lost 4 bases and J lost 8; bases outside the gene matches: 17. The CDR3 totals 16 residues.